The present entry profiles one T cell receptor beta chain with its context. Time point given: sample taken at primary tumor resection. The study sequenced unsorted whole RNA from tumor, nontumor lung or frozen PBMC. V lost 3 bases, J lost 6 bases, and 9 bases lay in between. The CDR3 extends over 13 amino acids. The germline V gene encodes CDR1 SEHNR and CDR2 FQNEAQ (reference sequence). The sample comes from a study of spatial heterogeneity in lung cancer. TCRdb called the 5' RACE reads again in MiXCR, with one record for every CDR3 protein. Seen here are roughly 12,000 distinct CDR3 sequences, approximately 15% observed once, and the top ten hold under 60%.

The sample consisted of PBMCs, taken at surgery. This sequence was found in a male donor with early-stage non-small cell lung cancer. The chain joins TRBV7-9 to TRBJ2-1, with a tentative D call TRBD2 (6 bases). Here the CDR3 DNA reads TGTGCCAGCAGCTTGGGCGGGGTCAATGAGCAGTTCTTC. Translation: CASSLGGVNEQFF.